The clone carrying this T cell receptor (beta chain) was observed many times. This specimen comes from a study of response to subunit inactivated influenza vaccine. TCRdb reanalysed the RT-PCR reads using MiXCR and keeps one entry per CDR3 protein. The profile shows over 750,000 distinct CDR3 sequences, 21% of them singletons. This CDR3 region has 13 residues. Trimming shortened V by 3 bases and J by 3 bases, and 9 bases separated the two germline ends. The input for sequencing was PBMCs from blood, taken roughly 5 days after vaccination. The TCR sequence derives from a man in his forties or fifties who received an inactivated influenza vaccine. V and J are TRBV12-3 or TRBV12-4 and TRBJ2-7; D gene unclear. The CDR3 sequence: CASSFPPDYEQYF. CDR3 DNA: TGTGCCAGCAGTTTCCCACCAGACTACGAGCAGTACTTC.